This T cell receptor beta chain was observed in a study of CD8 T cells in Susac syndrome. Study details: When blood was collected, patients with Susac syndrome were therapy-naive, were taking corticosteroids, or were receiving intravenous immunoglobulin alone.

With random hexamers, reverse transcription was performed on about 0.5 to 1 ug of RNA. An immunoSEQ multiplex PCR generated amplified TCR beta CDR3 products spanning 54 Vbeta and 13 Jbeta. TCRdb used MiXCR to reprocess the immunoSEQ multiplex PCR reads, holding one entry per CDR3 protein. Of around 130,000 distinct CDR3 sequences listed, roughly 94% are singletons. Trimming removed 3 bases from V and 4 bases from J, with 8 bases in between. This CDR3 region has 13 residues. This chain links TRBV12-3 or TRBV12-4 with TRBJ2-3, with D maybe TRBD1 (5 bases). The clonotype originates from a human donor with Susac syndrome. Sequenced material: CD8+ T cells from PBMCs. The CDR3 DNA reads TGTGCCAGCAGTTTGATAGGGGCAGATACGCAGTATTTT. It encodes CASSLIGADTQYF.